This TCR beta chain is drawn from a study of cytomegalovirus exposure and HLA in healthy donors. Study observations and caveats: Across donors, most TCRs were seen rarely, yet some public ones were widespread. Accounts indicate the classifier identified cytomegalovirus status with strong specificity and sensitivity. Later analysis reportedly placed an Asian-associated ancestry cluster below the roughly 700-donor mean in N-insertions.

Notes on this clone: No antigen is known for it.

Trimming removed 4 bases from V and 10 bases from J; junction bases left unmatched: 15. The CDR3 covers 15 residues. CDR1 and CDR2 (germline): MNHEY, SVGAGI. Primers included in the PCR were 60 Vbeta and 13 Jbeta primers. Per the study methods: Later work found around 72 million unique TCR beta chains, with around 10 million shared. Measured with immunoSEQ multiplex PCR; TCRdb has only the in-frame clones, and not every one. V, J and clone size are taken as reported in that table, and D and trimming were inferred from the DNA itself. The sample consists of 150,000 to 200,000 clones, around four fifths of them appearing once.

Material for sequencing was PBMCs. This sequence was found in a woman aged 30 to 39 in good health and CMV-seronegative. J is TRBJ1-1 and V is TRBV6-5, with 7 bases matching TRBD1. The CDR3 coding sequence is TGTGCCAGCAGTTTCGGAGGGGGCGGCGTGTTTCGAGCTTTCTTT. Amino acid sequence: CASSFGGGGVFRAFF.